The next 28 T cell receptor beta chains were all read from a single sample in a study of CD8+CD57+ T cells in acquired aplastic anemia. Researchers used genomic DNA as the template to profile TCR beta VDJ and CDR3. A single record per CDR3 protein comes from TCRdb applying MiXCR to the reads. The data hold about 190,000 distinct CDR3 sequences, with roughly 56% observed a single time. The specimen was sorted CD4+, CD8+, or CD8+CD57+ T cells (not recorded which) from PBMCs. All receptors derive from a human donor in good health, serving as a control.

The genes are TRBV20-1 and TRBJ2-7; tentatively, D is TRBD1 or TRBD2 (6 bases each). Deletions cut 6 bases from V and 7 bases from J, with 19 bases between. Germline CDR1 DFQATT, CDR2 SNEGSKA (reference sequence). The CDR3 spans 13 residues. The chain's CDR3 is CSAPLLEGEEQYF. The DNA for the CDR3 is TGCAGTGCGCCCTTACTGGAGGGGGAAGAGCAGTACTTC.

V gene TRBV6-2 or TRBV6-3 combines with J gene TRBJ2-2; 10 bases agree with TRBD1. The CDR3 consists of 18 residues. Trimming cost V 6 bases and J 3 bases; bases outside gene matches: 13. Germline V CDR1 and CDR2: MNHEY, SVGEGT. The CDR3 coding sequence is TGTGCCAGCAGCCAAGATCTGGAGACAGGGGGCCACACCGGGGAGCTGTTTTTT. Amino acids: CASSQDLETGGHTGELFF.

This clonotype was detected ten times or more. The CDR3 nucleotides read TGTGCCAGTAGAGGACAGGGGGCGGCGAAGCGAAATTCACCCCTCCACTTT. This translates into CASRGQGAAKRNSPLHF. This chain uses TRBV19 with TRBJ1-6; the match to TRBD1 covers 11 bases. CDR1 is LNHDA and CDR2 is SQIVND in the germline V gene (reference sequence). After removal of 6 bases from V and 7 bases from J, the junction contained 11 bases not matched to a gene. This CDR3 region has 17 residues.

This clonotype appeared a few times. The chain joins TRBV5-6 to TRBJ2-7; D tentatively fits TRBD1 or TRBD2 (5 bases each). Germline CDR1 and CDR2: SGHDT and YYEEEE. The V end lost 4 bases, the J end lost 3 bases, and 14 bases lay between the germline ends. This CDR3 is 14 amino acids long. This CDR3 is CASSVGRRHYEQYF. In DNA, the CDR3 is TGTGCCAGCAGCGTGGGACGGAGACACTACGAGCAGTACTTC.

This sequence joins TRBV19 and TRBJ2-5; 10 bases line up with TRBD2. Losses at the gene ends were 9 bases for V and 4 bases for J; bases not matched to a gene: 5. This CDR3 is 13 amino acids long. The germline gives CDR1 LNHDA, CDR2 SQIVND (reference sequence). CDR3: CARPGLAIETQYF. The CDR3 bases are TGTGCCAGACCGGGACTAGCGATAGAGACCCAGTACTTC.

This clonotype occurred many times. The genes are TRBV6-1 and TRBJ2-7; the D gene is possibly TRBD1 (6 bases). The CDR3 runs to 14 residues. Between the trimmed V and J ends, which lost 6 bases and 1 base, there was a span of 13 bases. Germline V CDR1 and CDR2: MNHNS, SASEGT. CDR3: CASSNTGISYEQYF. DNA for the CDR3: TGTGCCAGCAGCAATACAGGGATTTCCTACGAGCAGTACTTC.

This clonotype was detected many times. V and J are TRBV7-2 and TRBJ2-5; D perhaps matches TRBD2 (6 bases). This CDR3 has 15 amino acids. Trimming cost V 1 base and J 1 base, with 10 bases left between them. In germline, CDR1 is SGHTA, CDR2 FQGNSA. The CDR3 DNA is TGTGCCAGCAGCTTAGTACTAGCATCCCAAGAGACCCAGTACTTC. This codes for CASSLVLASQETQYF.

The chain carries TRBV10-3 and TRBJ2-3; tentative D call: TRBD2 (6 bases). V was shortened by 11 bases and J by 4 bases, with 19 bases between the two germline ends. The germline V gene encodes CDR1 ENHRY and CDR2 SYGVKD. The CDR3 runs 14 residues. The DNA for the CDR3 is TGTGCCCTATCCGGGACTGCGTCTCCAGATACGCAGTATTTT. It codes for CALSGTASPDTQYF.

On this clonotype itself: This may be a read error: a much more frequent sequence differs by one nucleotide. The chain uses TRBV6-4 and TRBJ1-1, with D perhaps TRBD1 (5 bases). From germline, CDR1 is MRHNA and CDR2 SNTAGT. This CDR3 spans 15 amino acids. Trimming removed 4 bases from V and 6 bases from J, with 18 bases in between. CDR3 bases: TGTGCCAGCAGTGCGACCTTTCAGGGCAACGCTGAAGCTTTCTTT. Residues: CASSATFQGNAEAFF.

With respect to this clonotype: A junction boundary mismatches the germline segment, possibly from a read error. The chain combines TRBV7-2 with TRBJ2-7, with D perhaps TRBD2 (7 bases). There are 14 residues in the CDR3. In germline, CDR1 is SGHTA, CDR2 FQGNSA. This CDR3 reads CASSLGRGAGEQYF. The CDR3 DNA reads TGTGCCAGCAGCTTAGGTCGGGGGGCAGGCGAGCAGTACTTT.

In this sample, this clonotype turned up a few times. The rearrangement uses TRBV29-1 and TRBJ1-6, with D possibly matching TRBD1 (6 bases). Between the trimmed V and J ends, which lost 6 bases and 8 bases, there was a span of 17 bases. Germline values: CDR1 SQVTM, CDR2 ANQGSEA. CDR3 length: 14 amino acids. In DNA, the CDR3 is TGCAGCGTGAGCCCGGGACAAGGGGATTCACCCCTCCACTTT. It translates to CSVSPGQGDSPLHF.

Details on this clonotype: An end of the junction does not agree with germline; a read error may underlie this. The chain has TRBV7-2 and TRBJ2-1, with TRBD2 matching 7 bases. Germline V lookup: CDR1 SGHTA, CDR2 FQGNSA. The CDR3 is made up of 16 amino acids. CDR3 coding DNA: TGTGCCAGCAGCTTAGTTCGCGGGAGATCCTACGATGAGCAGTTCTTC. This gives the protein CASSLVRGRSYDEQFF.

Written as DNA, the CDR3 is TGTGCCAGCAGTGAGAGGCACACTGAAGCTTTCTTT. This codes for CASSERHTEAFF. V and J are TRBV3-1 and TRBJ1-1; no definite D call. This CDR3 has 12 amino acids. Trimming stripped 6 bases from V and 3 bases from J, with 8 bases between. CDR1 and CDR2 from the germline V gene are LGHDT and YNNKEL (reference sequence). The full variable domain, rest sourced from reference TRBV3-1 and TRBJ1-1, is DTAVSQTPKYLVTQMGNDKSIKCEQNLGHDTMYWYKQDSKKFLKIMFSYNNKELIINETVPNRFSPKSPDKAHLNLHINSLELGDSAVYFCASSERHTEAFFGQGTRLTVV.

At least ten counts were recorded for this clonotype. V usage is TRBV7-6 and J usage is TRBJ2-3, with no clear D. The CDR3 is 15 residues long. Germline assignment: CDR1 SGHVS and CDR2 FNYEAQ. V was trimmed by 5 bases and J by 2 bases, leaving 14 bases between them. The CDR3 DNA reads as TGTGCCAGCAGCGCCACGGGTTCTCCCACAGATACGCAGTATTTT. Encoded protein: CASSATGSPTDTQYF.

Turning to this clonotype: Given the absence of the conserved phenylalanine or tryptophan at the CDR3 end, a read error is likely. V gene TRBV7-3 combines with J gene TRBJ2-7; D may be TRBD1 or TRBD2 (6 bases each). The germline gives CDR1 SGHTA, CDR2 FQGTGA. V lost 4 bases and J 3 bases, leaving 19 bases between the germline ends. This CDR3 spans 16 amino acids. CDR3 loop: CASSSAGVWGDYEQYL. Written as DNA, the CDR3 is TGTGCCAGCAGCTCTGCAGGGGTTTGGGGGGACTACGAGCAGTACCTC.

This clonotype was counted many times. The genes are TRBV12-3 or TRBV12-4 and TRBJ2-7; TRBD1 agrees at 7 bases. This CDR3 contains 15 residues. The V gene end was trimmed by 5 bases and the J gene end by 5 bases; junction bases not matched to a gene: 12. CDR3 DNA: TGTGCCAGCAGTCCGATCCCCGACAGGGTCCACGAGCAGTACTTC. It specifies CASSPIPDRVHEQYF.

J is TRBJ2-3 and V is TRBV20-1; maybe TRBD1 (6 bases). This CDR3 has 12 amino acids. The V end was cut by 8 bases, the J end by 5 bases, with 14 bases between. Germline CDR1 and CDR2: DFQATT and SNEGSKA (reference sequence). The CDR3 DNA follows: TGCAGTCCCCTCGAGGGGGTAGATACGCAGTATTTT. Translating it yields CSPLEGVDTQYF.

The chain uses TRBV10-3 and TRBJ2-7, with 7 bases fitting TRBD1. The CDR3 loop spans 11 amino acids. From germline, CDR1 is ENHRY and CDR2 SYGVKD. V dropped 6 bases and J dropped 7; count of bases not matched to a gene: 3. CDR3 in DNA: TGTGCCATCAGAACAGGGGTTGAGCAGTACTTC. Its protein product is CAIRTGVEQYF.

The chain carries TRBV20-1 and TRBJ2-3, with 8 bases matching TRBD1. Per the germline V gene, CDR1 is DFQATT and CDR2 is SNEGSKA (reference sequence). The CDR3 covers 15 residues. Losses at the gene ends were 5 bases for V and 3 bases for J; bases not matched to a gene: 10. The CDR3 nucleotides read TGCAGTGCTGTCGGGGCAGGGGGCTTAACAGATACGCAGTATTTT. As protein: CSAVGAGGLTDTQYF.

This clonotype was observed at least ten times. An end of the junction differs from the germline gene, which may be a read error. The V call is TRBV10-1, the J call TRBJ2-1; TRBD1 matches 7 bases. The germline CDR1 and CDR2 sequences are WNHNN and SYGVQD (reference sequence). The CDR3 loop spans 12 amino acids. The CDR3, as DNA: TGCGCCAGCAGCCAAGACAGGGAAAGGCGCAATTTC. This translates into CASSQDRERRNF.

J is TRBJ2-1 and V is TRBV10-3; 8 bases are shared with TRBD1. The V gene end was trimmed by 10 bases and the J gene end by 5 bases; junction bases not matched to a gene: 13. The germline V gene has CDR1 ENHRY and CDR2 SYGVKD. The CDR3 has 15 residues. This chain's CDR3 is CASSPSTGANNEQFF. Written as DNA, the CDR3 is TGTGCCAGCAGCCCTTCGACAGGGGCGAACAATGAGCAGTTCTTC.

The chain employs TRBV12-3 or TRBV12-4 and TRBJ1-3; D remains unclear. The CDR3 totals 14 residues. V was clipped by 4 bases and J by 8 bases, with 15 bases between them. In nucleotides, the CDR3 is TGTGCCAGCAGTTCCCGAAGCGATGGCTACACCATATATTTT. Its protein is CASSSRSDGYTIYF.

This clonotype was observed a few times. This chain connects TRBV7-2 to TRBJ2-6; no definite D call. Trimming pared 3 bases from V and 1 base from J, leaving 7 bases between. CDR1 is SGHTA and CDR2 is FQGNSA in the germline V gene. The CDR3 sequence is 15 residues long. This chain's CDR3 is CASSLGVSGANVLTF. CDR3 sequence (DNA): TGTGCCAGCAGCTTGGGCGTATCTGGGGCCAACGTCCTGACTTTC.

With respect to this clonotype: A much larger clone differs by one base, so this may be a read error. The genes are TRBV11-3 and TRBJ2-1; D not resolved. The CDR3 has 13 residues. Germline V CDR1 and CDR2: SGHNT, YENEEA. The CDR3 DNA reads as TGTGCCGGCAGCTTCGACTCCGAAAATGAGCAGTTCTTC. This encodes CAGSFDSENEQFF.

This chain joins TRBV7-2 and TRBJ2-3, with TRBD1 matching over 7 bases. Looked up from germline, CDR1 is SGHTA and CDR2 is FQGNSA. This CDR3 comprises 16 residues. The ends lost 5 bases at V and 2 bases at J; junction bases unmatched: 10. CDR3 protein: CASSQSAGGNTDTQYF. The CDR3 coding sequence is TGTGCCAGCAGCCAGTCTGCAGGGGGAAACACAGATACGCAGTATTTT.

The V call is TRBV2, the J call TRBJ2-3, with D perhaps matching TRBD1 (5 bases). Deletions cut 6 bases from V and 6 bases from J, with 16 bases between. This CDR3 region has 14 residues. Per germline, CDR1 SNHLY and CDR2 FYNNEI. The CDR3 loop is CASRGPGNTDTQYF. In DNA, the CDR3 is TGTGCCAGCAGGGGGCCTGGAAACACCGATACGCAGTATTTT.

The V and J genes are TRBV14 and TRBJ2-5; no reliable D call. Trimming cost V 4 bases and J 4 bases, with 10 bases left between them. Germline V CDR1 and CDR2: SGHDN, FVKESK. CDR3 length: 13 residues. CDR3 nucleotides: TGTGCCAGCAGCCCGTCCCACGGAGAGACCCAGTACTTC. Protein sequence: CASSPSHGETQYF.

DNA for the CDR3: TGTGCCAGCAGCGGGCCAAAAGAGACCCAGTACTTC. The encoded protein is CASSGPKETQYF. The chain combines TRBV7-3 with TRBJ2-5; D remains unclear. V was trimmed by 5 bases and J by 3 bases, leaving 7 bases between them. This CDR3 has 12 amino acids. Germline V gives CDR1 SGHTA, CDR2 FQGTGA.